Listed below are T cell receptor beta chains from one sample, sequenced in a study of blood T cell repertoires in COVID-19. Profiling relied on immunoSEQ multiplex PCR, and the TCRdb table lists in-frame clones only, not all of them. The sample holds a few hundred thousand clones, 90% seen once. Input material: PBMCs or T cells enriched from blood (not recorded which). These receptor sequences come from a woman aged 18 to 35 with acute COVID-19. The CDR3 runs from the conserved cysteine through the conserved F or W. Fields, in order: CDR3 DNA, CDR3 protein, V gene, J gene, D gene, clone size. A D gene is named only where the DNA matches it firmly. Not all rows give a size; the values are once, few, many and, for expanded clones, a class.

TGTGCCAGCAGCCGGGGGACAGCAGGGGAATCACCCCTCCACTTT	CASSRGTAGESPLHF	TRBV6-5	TRBJ1-6	TRBD1	once
TGTGCCAGCAGCCAAGGACCCACGGCCCGGGTTGAGCAGTTCTTC	CASSQGPTARVEQFF	TRBV3-1/TRBV3-2	TRBJ2-1	NA	NA
TGTGCCAGCAGCGTAGGTGTCCGCTCCTACAATGAGCAGTTCTTC	CASSVGVRSYNEQFF	TRBV9	TRBJ2-1	NA	NA
TGTGCCAGCAGTCCCGGAGGGAGGACCTACGAGCAGTACTTC	CASSPGGRTYEQYF	TRBV28	TRBJ2-7	NA	NA
TGTGCCAGCAGCAACAGACGGGGAGCCCCCTACGAGCAGTACTTC	CASSNRRGAPYEQYF	TRBV11-3	TRBJ2-7	NA	NA
TGTGCCAGTAGTATTTTGGGCAGGGAGGGACAGCCCCAGCATTTT	CASSILGREGQPQHF	TRBV19	TRBJ1-5	NA	NA
TGCAGCGTCGCCGGGACAGACACTATCTATGGCTACACCTTC	CSVAGTDTIYGYTF	TRBV29-1	TRBJ1-2	TRBD1	NA
TGTGCCAGCTCACCTCGGACAGGGTCCGAGAACACTGAAGCTTTCTTT	CASSPRTGSENTEAFF	TRBV18	TRBJ1-1	TRBD1	NA
TGTGCCAGTAGTATGGGAACAGGGCCTAATTCACCCCTCCACTTT	CASSMGTGPNSPLHF	TRBV19	TRBJ1-6	NA	NA
TGTGCCTGGAGTTATACCGACAGCCAACAGCATTTT	CAWSYTDSQQHF	TRBV30	TRBJ1-5	NA	NA
TGTGCCAGCAGCTTAGAGCCCCTAGCGGCAGTACAGGAGCAGTTCTTC	CASSLEPLAAVQEQFF	TRBV7-2	TRBJ2-1	TRBD2	NA
TGTGCCAGCAGTGCGGCTAGCGGACCCTCCTACGAGCAGTACTTC	CASSAASGPSYEQYF	TRBV2	TRBJ2-7	TRBD2	NA
TGCGCCAGCAGCCTGACAGGGGGTAGCAATCAGCCCCAGCATTTT	CASSLTGGSNQPQHF	TRBV5-1	TRBJ1-5	TRBD1	NA
TGTGCCTGGAGTCGATCGACAGGGGCCGGGGCTTTCTTT	CAWSRSTGAGAFF	TRBV30	TRBJ1-1	TRBD1	NA
TGTGCCAGCAGCTACGAGGGTGCCTCACACTTGAACACTGAAGCTTTCTTT	CASSYEGASHLNTEAFF	TRBV5-6	TRBJ1-1	NA	NA
TGTGCCAGCAGCGTCAGTGGAGGGGCTGGAAACACCATATATTTT	CASSVSGGAGNTIYF	TRBV9	TRBJ1-3	NA	few
TGCAGCGCCAGGACTAGCGGGAATGAGCAGTACTTC	CSARTSGNEQYF	TRBV29-1	TRBJ2-7	TRBD2	NA
TGTGCCAGTAGTATACAGAGGGGGACTGAAGCTTTCTTT	CASSIQRGTEAFF	TRBV19	TRBJ1-1	NA	NA
TGTGCCAGCAGCTCTAGCGGGAGAGAGACCCAGTACTTC	CASSSSGRETQYF	TRBV7-2	TRBJ2-5	TRBD2	NA
TGTGCCAGCAGGAGGATATTAGGGGCAGTCACAGATACGCAGTATTTT	CASRRILGAVTDTQYF	TRBV27	TRBJ2-3	NA	NA
TGTGCCGTAAGACAGGGTGTAAACACTGAAGCTTTCTTT	CAVRQGVNTEAFF	TRBV24-1	TRBJ1-1	TRBD1	NA
TGTGCCAGCTCACCGCGGGATTCCCCCTCAGAGACCCAGTACTTC	CASSPRDSPSETQYF	TRBV18	TRBJ2-5	NA	NA
TGTGCCAGCCGGGGGGGTACTAACTATGGCTACACCTTC	CASRGGTNYGYTF	TRBV6-5	TRBJ1-2	NA	NA
TGTGCCAGCAGCCAAGATCCTGGGACTACCTACGAGCAGTACTTC	CASSQDPGTTYEQYF	TRBV3-1/TRBV3-2	TRBJ2-7	TRBD2	NA
TGTGCCATCAGACCGACAGGACTCAATCAGCCCCAGCATTTT	CAIRPTGLNQPQHF	TRBV10-3	TRBJ1-5	NA	NA
TGCGCCAGCAGCTGGGGACACGTATCGAGCTCTGGGGCCAACGTCCTGACTTTC	CASSWGHVSSSGANVLTF	TRBV5-1	TRBJ2-6	NA	NA
TGTGCCAGCAGCCAAGTCAGGGACTTCGGACCTTACGAGCAGTACTTC	CASSQVRDFGPYEQYF	TRBV3-1/TRBV3-2	TRBJ2-7	NA	few
TGTGCCAGCGGGACTCAGGGCGGATCACCCCTCCACTTT	CASGTQGGSPLHF	TRBV28	TRBJ1-6	NA	NA
TGTGCCAATACGACAGGGGCGAATGAGCAGTTCTTC	CANTTGANEQFF	TRBV24-1	TRBJ2-1	TRBD1	NA
TGTGCCAGTAGTCCGGACAGGGGGGCCGCCACTGAAGCTTTCTTT	CASSPDRGAATEAFF	TRBV19	TRBJ1-1	TRBD1	NA
TGTGCCAGCAGTTTCACAGGGAACGGCTACACCTTC	CASSFTGNGYTF	TRBV28	TRBJ1-2	NA	NA
TGTGCCAGCAGTGAGGGCAATTACGAGCAGTACTTC	CASSEGNYEQYF	TRBV2	TRBJ2-7	NA	NA
TGTGCCAGCAGCTTCACACTCGGGACAGGTTTCCCTGAAGCTTTCTTT	CASSFTLGTGFPEAFF	TRBV7-9	TRBJ1-1	TRBD1	NA
TGTGCCAGCAGTCACCCGACAGGGAAGAGAGAGCTAAACACTGAAGCTTTCTTT	CASSHPTGKRELNTEAFF	TRBV28	TRBJ1-1	TRBD1	NA
TGTGCCAGCAGCTTAGGCGGGAGGGCCCCAGAGACCCAGTACTTC	CASSLGGRAPETQYF	TRBV7-3	TRBJ2-5	TRBD2	NA
TGTGCCAGCAGAACAGGGAATCAGCCCCAGCATTTT	CASRTGNQPQHF	TRBV7-9	TRBJ1-5	NA	few
TGTGCCAGCAGCCACCAAGAAGGTAGGACTTCGTTC	CASSHQEGRTSF	TRBV3-1/TRBV3-2	TRBJ2-7	NA	NA
TGTGCCAGCAGTTTTAGCGGGAGCAAACTCTTC	CASSFSGSKLF	TRBV6-2/TRBV6-3	TRBJ2-1	TRBD2	few
TGTGCCAGTGGGACAGACGATCAGCCCCAGCATTTT	CASGTDDQPQHF	TRBV7-9	TRBJ1-5	TRBD1	NA
TGTGCCAGCAGCTTACTAGCGGGAGACGACGAGCAGTTCTTC	CASSLLAGDDEQFF	TRBV5-4	TRBJ2-1	TRBD2	NA
TGCACCAGCAGCCAAGATGGGACTAGCGGGTTCTCCGGGGAGCTGTTTTTT	CTSSQDGTSGFSGELFF	TRBV1	TRBJ2-2	NA	NA
TGTGCCAGCAGTCCGCGAGGAGGACAGGGTGGTACTGAAGCTTTCTTT	CASSPRGGQGGTEAFF	TRBV11-3	TRBJ1-1	TRBD1	NA
TGTGCCAGTAGTTCTAGCGGGCGGGCGGGAGTCACCGGGGAGCTGTTTTTT	CASSSSGRAGVTGELFF	TRBV19	TRBJ2-2	TRBD2	NA
TGTGCCAGTAGTATAGATGGCGGCAGGGGGCGATCACCCCTCCACTTT	CASSIDGGRGRSPLHF	TRBV19	TRBJ1-6	TRBD1	NA
TGTGCCAGCAGCTCGCCGAGGGCTAGCGGGAGGGCCGACGAGCAGTACTTC	CASSSPRASGRADEQYF	TRBV5-6	TRBJ2-7	TRBD2	NA
TGCAGCGTTTCTCCGGGACTAGCGACTACCGAGCAGTACTTC	CSVSPGLATTEQYF	TRBV29-1	TRBJ2-7	TRBD2	NA
TGTGCCAGCAGCCGGGCGTATGGCGGGAGTCAAAATGAGCAGTTCTTC	CASSRAYGGSQNEQFF	TRBV14	TRBJ2-1	TRBD2	NA
TGTGCCAGCGAAAGGGGGACCTATGGCTACACCTTC	CASERGTYGYTF	TRBV28	TRBJ1-2	NA	NA
TGTGCCAGCAGCTTGTTTAGGGACACGCAGCCCCAGCATTTT	CASSLFRDTQPQHF	TRBV28	TRBJ1-5	NA	NA
TGTGCCTGGAGTGTAGGCGGGAGTCGGGCCTACGAGCAGTACTTC	CAWSVGGSRAYEQYF	TRBV30	TRBJ2-7	TRBD2	NA
TGCGCCAGCAGCGGTGGACTAGACAATGAGCAGTTCTTC	CASSGGLDNEQFF	TRBV5-1	TRBJ2-1	TRBD2	once
TGTGCCAGCAGCCTTCGGACAGGTGGGAAGGTGGAGACCCAGTACTTC	CASSLRTGGKVETQYF	TRBV5-6	TRBJ2-5	TRBD1	NA
TGTGCCAGCAGCCAAGACGCTGGACAAGGGGCCGGGGCCAACGTCCTGACTTTC	CASSQDAGQGAGANVLTF	TRBV4-2	TRBJ2-6	NA	NA
TGTGCCAGCAGCCGATCCCAGGACACCTACAATCAGCCCCAGCATTTT	CASSRSQDTYNQPQHF	TRBV28	TRBJ1-5	NA	NA
TGCGCCAGCAGCTTGCTTAATGGACTCTACTACGAGCAGTACTTC	CASSLLNGLYYEQYF	TRBV5-1	TRBJ2-7	NA	NA